This T cell receptor (beta chain) is drawn from a study of early T cells in non-severe SARS-CoV-2 infection. Turning to the study itself: Alpha and beta chains were unpaired, from unsorted whole-blood bulk RNA. Whole-study findings and limits: VDJdb matching skewed toward anti-spike CD8 responses, missing private and CD4 specificities.

This clonotype was counted at least ten times. Its antigen is not identified. Sequence at one end of the junction differs from germline and may be a read error. Germline-derived CDR1 and CDR2 are SGHTA and FQGNSA. This CDR3 contains 15 residues. Unique molecular identifiers were attached to individual cDNA molecules. TCRdb processed the 5' RACE reads anew with MiXCR; each CDR3 protein has one entry. The sample lists tens of thousands of distinct CDR3 sequences; approximately 4.1% were seen once. This receptor was obtained from an adult who was a healthcare worker with PCR-confirmed SARS-CoV-2 infection or an uninfected control (not recorded which). The V and J genes are TRBV7-2 and TRBJ1-5, with D maybe TRBD1 (5 bases). The source material was whole blood. The CDR3 nucleotides are TGTGACAGCAGCTTAGGGGCTGTGAGCAATCAGCCCCAGCATTTT. Its protein product is CDSSLGAVSNQPQHF.